The rows below give T cell receptor beta chains drawn from one sample of a study of CD8+ T cells in alopecia areata. This table comes from immunoSEQ multiplex PCR, and its TCRdb copy is limited to in-frame clones, with some not included. This table has hundreds of thousands of clones, approximately 67% appearing once. This specimen was CD4+ T cells sorted from blood, taken at week 44, from a patient treated with tofacitinib. The receptor set was obtained from a human donor with alopecia areata. Both conserved end residues are part of each CDR3. The D gene is left open where the match is weak. A clone size is listed for some rows: how often the clone was seen (once, few, many), or a class if it is expanded.

clone_size: NA
v_call: TRBV5-6
d_call: NA
j_call: TRBJ1-3
cdr3_nt: TGTGCCAGCAGCTTGGGGACAAGGGGAAACACCATATATTTT
cdr3_aa: CASSLGTRGNTIYF

clone_size: NA
v_call: TRBV7-2
d_call: NA
j_call: TRBJ1-5
cdr3_nt: TGTGCCAGCAGCTTACGGGGAGATCAGCCCCAGCATTTT
cdr3_aa: CASSLRGDQPQHF

clone_size: NA
v_call: TRBV25-1
d_call: TRBD1
j_call: TRBJ2-3
cdr3_nt: TGTGCCAGCAGTGAAAGGACAGGGCCAGATACGCAGTATTTT
cdr3_aa: CASSERTGPDTQYF

clone_size: NA
v_call: TRBV29-1
d_call: NA
j_call: TRBJ2-5
cdr3_nt: TGCAGCGTTGGACTAAACTTAGGGGCCCAGTACTTC
cdr3_aa: CSVGLNLGAQYF

clone_size: NA
v_call: TRBV19
d_call: NA
j_call: TRBJ2-3
cdr3_nt: TGTGCCAGTAAGGAGACCAGGGCGTCCACAGATACGCAGTATTTT
cdr3_aa: CASKETRASTDTQYF

clone_size: few
v_call: TRBV7-2
d_call: NA
j_call: TRBJ1-6
cdr3_nt: TGTGCCAGCAGCTTCTGGGGCCGTAATTCACCCCTCCACTTT
cdr3_aa: CASSFWGRNSPLHF

clone_size: NA
v_call: TRBV11-3
d_call: NA
j_call: TRBJ2-2
cdr3_nt: TGTGCCAGCAGTAGGGGGGGTACAACCGGGGAGCTGTTTTTT
cdr3_aa: CASSRGGTTGELFF

clone_size: NA
v_call: TRBV27
d_call: NA
j_call: TRBJ1-1
cdr3_nt: TGTGCCAGCAGTTTAGGGATGAGAACTGAAGCTTTCTTT
cdr3_aa: CASSLGMRTEAFF

clone_size: few
v_call: TRBV2
d_call: NA
j_call: TRBJ2-1
cdr3_nt: TGTGCCAGCAGCCGGGATAATGAGCAGTTCTTC
cdr3_aa: CASSRDNEQFF

clone_size: NA
v_call: TRBV2
d_call: NA
j_call: TRBJ1-2
cdr3_nt: TGTGCCAGCAGTGAACGAGAGGGGAGCTACACCTTC
cdr3_aa: CASSEREGSYTF

clone_size: NA
v_call: TRBV29-1
d_call: NA
j_call: TRBJ1-2
cdr3_nt: TGCAGCGTTTCGCAGGACTATGGCTACACCTTC
cdr3_aa: CSVSQDYGYTF

clone_size: few
v_call: TRBV7-2
d_call: TRBD1
j_call: TRBJ2-7
cdr3_nt: TGTGCCAGCAGCCCAACCGGGACAGGGTTATACGAGCAGTACTTC
cdr3_aa: CASSPTGTGLYEQYF

clone_size: once
v_call: TRBV18
d_call: NA
j_call: TRBJ1-1
cdr3_nt: TGTGCCAGCTCACTCAAGCAGAACACTGAAGCTTTCTTT
cdr3_aa: CASSLKQNTEAFF

clone_size: NA
v_call: TRBV2
d_call: NA
j_call: TRBJ2-7
cdr3_nt: TGTGCCAGCAGGGCCGCCGGTCCTACGAGCTACGAGCAGTACTTC
cdr3_aa: CASRAAGPTSYEQYF

clone_size: NA
v_call: TRBV5-1
d_call: NA
j_call: TRBJ1-4
cdr3_nt: TGCGCCAGCAGCACCGGTGCAACTAATGAAAAACTGTTTTTT
cdr3_aa: CASSTGATNEKLFF

clone_size: NA
v_call: TRBV25-1
d_call: NA
j_call: TRBJ1-1
cdr3_nt: TGTGCCAGCATCCCCCAGGGGTGGAGCACTGAAGCTTTCTTT
cdr3_aa: CASIPQGWSTEAFF

clone_size: NA
v_call: TRBV25-1
d_call: NA
j_call: TRBJ1-2
cdr3_nt: TGTGCCAGCAGTGAGGTCTGGGGCTACACCTTC
cdr3_aa: CASSEVWGYTF

clone_size: NA
v_call: TRBV29-1
d_call: NA
j_call: TRBJ2-1
cdr3_nt: TGCAGCGTTGAAGTAGTAAGGGACAATGAGCAGTTCTTC
cdr3_aa: CSVEVVRDNEQFF

clone_size: NA
v_call: TRBV7-7
d_call: TRBD1
j_call: TRBJ1-1
cdr3_nt: TGTGCCAGCAGCTTATCGGGACAGAGATCGGCTTTCTTT
cdr3_aa: CASSLSGQRSAFF

clone_size: few
v_call: TRBV7-2
d_call: TRBD1
j_call: TRBJ1-2
cdr3_nt: TGTGCCAGCAGCTTAGGGCTTGGCAGGTCAAAAGGGGGCGGTGGCTACACCTTC
cdr3_aa: CASSLGLGRSKGGGGYTF

clone_size: NA
v_call: TRBV15
d_call: NA
j_call: TRBJ1-6
cdr3_nt: TGTGCCACCAGCAGTTCGACGTCACCCCTCCACTTT
cdr3_aa: CATSSSTSPLHF

clone_size: once
v_call: TRBV6-1
d_call: TRBD1
j_call: TRBJ1-5
cdr3_nt: TGTGCCAGCAAGGCCAAGGGGGCCAATCAGCCCCAGCATTTT
cdr3_aa: CASKAKGANQPQHF

clone_size: NA
v_call: TRBV29-1
d_call: NA
j_call: TRBJ1-1
cdr3_nt: TGCAGCGTTTCCAACAGGGCTTTGTGGACTGAAGCTTTCTTT
cdr3_aa: CSVSNRALWTEAFF

clone_size: many
v_call: TRBV29-1
d_call: NA
j_call: TRBJ2-5
cdr3_nt: TGCAGCGGCGTTACCGGGGTCGAGACCCAGTACTTC
cdr3_aa: CSGVTGVETQYF

clone_size: NA
v_call: TRBV28
d_call: NA
j_call: TRBJ1-4
cdr3_nt: TGTGCCAGCAGTTTAACAGGGAGGGAAAAACTGTTTTTT
cdr3_aa: CASSLTGREKLFF

clone_size: NA
v_call: TRBV29-1
d_call: TRBD1
j_call: TRBJ1-2
cdr3_nt: TGCAGCGTTGAGTCGCCAATGACAGGGAAAGGCTACACCTTC
cdr3_aa: CSVESPMTGKGYTF

clone_size: NA
v_call: TRBV10-3
d_call: NA
j_call: TRBJ2-5
cdr3_nt: TGTGCCATCAGTGAAGGCAAAGAGACCCAGTACTTC
cdr3_aa: CAISEGKETQYF

clone_size: NA
v_call: TRBV7-6
d_call: TRBD2
j_call: TRBJ2-3
cdr3_nt: TGTGCCAGCAGCCCCAGACTAGCGGGGATAACAGATACGCAGTATTTT
cdr3_aa: CASSPRLAGITDTQYF

clone_size: NA
v_call: TRBV5-1
d_call: NA
j_call: TRBJ1-1
cdr3_nt: TGCGCCAGCAGCGTGGGTACGGGGGCCGCGAACACTGAAGCTTTCTTT
cdr3_aa: CASSVGTGAANTEAFF

clone_size: NA
v_call: TRBV12-5
d_call: TRBD1
j_call: TRBJ1-4
cdr3_nt: TGTGCTAGTGAGGGGGCGGATGAAAAACTGTTTTTT
cdr3_aa: CASEGADEKLFF

clone_size: few
v_call: TRBV7-2
d_call: TRBD1
j_call: TRBJ1-1
cdr3_nt: TGTGCCAGCAGTTTTTCAGGGGGCATGAACACTGAAGCTTTCTTT
cdr3_aa: CASSFSGGMNTEAFF

clone_size: NA
v_call: TRBV6-5
d_call: NA
j_call: TRBJ1-4
cdr3_nt: TGTGCCAGCAGTATATCTGCAAGGGAAAAACTGTTTTTT
cdr3_aa: CASSISAREKLFF

clone_size: NA
v_call: TRBV27
d_call: NA
j_call: TRBJ2-5
cdr3_nt: TGTGCCAGCAGTTTAAGGAATCGAGAGACCCAGTACTTC
cdr3_aa: CASSLRNRETQYF

clone_size: NA
v_call: TRBV9
d_call: NA
j_call: TRBJ1-1
cdr3_nt: TGTGCCAGCAGCGTAGGAGGGGAACCTTTTGAAGCTTTCTTT
cdr3_aa: CASSVGGEPFEAFF

clone_size: NA
v_call: TRBV29-1
d_call: TRBD1
j_call: TRBJ2-5
cdr3_nt: TGCAGCGCCTCAAGGGACAGTCAAGAGACCCAGTACTTC
cdr3_aa: CSASRDSQETQYF

clone_size: NA
v_call: TRBV5-1
d_call: NA
j_call: TRBJ1-2
cdr3_nt: TGCGCCAGCAGCCCTAGGTCCGGAACACAACTCTATGGCTACACCTTC
cdr3_aa: CASSPRSGTQLYGYTF

clone_size: NA
v_call: TRBV7-2
d_call: NA
j_call: TRBJ2-5
cdr3_nt: TGTGCCAGCAGCGTGACTAGGAAAGAGACCCAGTACTTC
cdr3_aa: CASSVTRKETQYF

clone_size: NA
v_call: TRBV7-9
d_call: NA
j_call: TRBJ1-5
cdr3_nt: TGTGCCAGCAGTACCGGACCCAATCAGCCCCAGCATTTT
cdr3_aa: CASSTGPNQPQHF

clone_size: NA
v_call: TRBV7-2
d_call: TRBD2
j_call: TRBJ2-7
cdr3_nt: TGTGCCAGCAGCTTTGGTTCTAGCGGAACCTACGAGCAGTACTTC
cdr3_aa: CASSFGSSGTYEQYF

clone_size: few
v_call: TRBV13
d_call: NA
j_call: TRBJ2-2
cdr3_nt: TGTGCCAGCAGCCGCCTGACTATCGGGGAGCTGTTTTTT
cdr3_aa: CASSRLTIGELFF

clone_size: NA
v_call: TRBV4-3
d_call: NA
j_call: TRBJ1-2
cdr3_nt: TGCGCCAGCAGCCAAGAGCCGGGCGACTATGGCTACACCTTC
cdr3_aa: CASSQEPGDYGYTF